This T cell receptor (beta chain) was sequenced during a study of CD8 T cells in ankylosing spondylitis. Study-wide results and limits: Earlier authors reported some of these motif variants in reactive arthritis synovial fluid and blood. One TCR beta motif, made up of roughly 8 highly homologous variants, appeared characteristic of ankylosing spondylitis blood.

On this clonotype itself: Its antigen remains unknown.

The CDR3 is 15 amino acids. Germline CDR1 reads MNHNS; CDR2 reads SASEGT. Trimming took off 2 bases at V and 2 bases at J, with 11 bases between the two ends. MiXCR, run by TCRdb on the 5' RACE reads, gives a single entry per CDR3 protein. The sample has 240,000 or so distinct CDR3 sequences, about 11% seen once; the top ten hold around 6.5%. What was sequenced was blood, either unsorted or a sorted T cell fraction (not recorded which). The clonotype was recovered from a male donor with ankylosing spondylitis or in good health (not recorded which). The chain is built from TRBV6-1 and TRBJ2-3, with D tentatively TRBD2 (6 bases). CDR3 amino acids: CASSETAGSTDTQYF. CDR3 coding DNA: TGTGCCAGCAGTGAAACGGCGGGGTCCACAGATACGCAGTATTTT.